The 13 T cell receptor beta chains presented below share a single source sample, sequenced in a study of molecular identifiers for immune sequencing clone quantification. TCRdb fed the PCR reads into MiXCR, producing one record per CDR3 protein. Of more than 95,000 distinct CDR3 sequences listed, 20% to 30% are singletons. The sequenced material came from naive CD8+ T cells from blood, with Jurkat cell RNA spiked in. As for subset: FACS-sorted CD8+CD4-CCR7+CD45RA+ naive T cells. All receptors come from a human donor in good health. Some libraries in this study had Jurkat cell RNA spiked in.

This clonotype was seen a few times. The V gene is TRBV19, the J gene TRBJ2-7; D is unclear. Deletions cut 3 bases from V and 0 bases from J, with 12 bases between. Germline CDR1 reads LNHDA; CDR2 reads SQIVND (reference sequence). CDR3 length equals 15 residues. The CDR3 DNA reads TGTGCCAGTAGTATTGGTTCACAGTCCTCCTACGAGCAGTACTTC. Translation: CASSIGSQSSYEQYF.

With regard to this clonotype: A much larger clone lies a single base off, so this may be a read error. The CDR3 DNA reads TGTACCAGCAGTTTATTGGGTGAAAAACTGTTTTTT. Its translation is CTSSLLGEKLFF. This sequence joins TRBV27 and TRBJ1-4; D is undetermined. Germline-derived CDR1 and CDR2 are MNHEY and SMNVEV (reference sequence). CDR3 length equals 12 residues. The whole variable domain, remainder taken from reference TRBV27 and TRBJ1-4, is EAQVTQNPRYLITVTGKKLTVTCSQNMNHEYMSWYRQDPGLGLRQIYYSMNVEVTDKGDVPEGYKVSRKEKRNFPLILESPSPNQTSLYFCTSSLLGEKLFFGSGTQLSVL.

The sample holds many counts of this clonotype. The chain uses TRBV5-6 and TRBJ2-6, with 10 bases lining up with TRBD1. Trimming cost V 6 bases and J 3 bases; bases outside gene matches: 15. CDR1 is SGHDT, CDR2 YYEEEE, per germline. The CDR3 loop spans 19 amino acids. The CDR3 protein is CASIHFPGQGTDGANVLTF. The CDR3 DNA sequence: TGTGCCAGCATCCACTTTCCGGGACAGGGGACAGATGGGGCCAACGTCCTGACTTTC.

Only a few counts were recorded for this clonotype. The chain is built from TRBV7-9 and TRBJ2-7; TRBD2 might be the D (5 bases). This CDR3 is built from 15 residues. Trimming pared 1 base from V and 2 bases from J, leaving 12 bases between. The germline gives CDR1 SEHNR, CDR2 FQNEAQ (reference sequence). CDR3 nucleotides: TGTGCCAGCAGCTTAGGAGGGCGAACCCCCTACGAGCAGTACTTC. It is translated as CASSLGGRTPYEQYF.

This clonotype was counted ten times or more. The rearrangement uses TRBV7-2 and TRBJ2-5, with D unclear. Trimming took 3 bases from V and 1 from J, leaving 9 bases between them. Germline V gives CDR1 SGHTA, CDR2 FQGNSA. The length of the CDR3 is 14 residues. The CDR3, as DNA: TGTGCCAGCAGCTTTACCGGGTCCCAAGAGACCCAGTACTTC. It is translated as CASSFTGSQETQYF.

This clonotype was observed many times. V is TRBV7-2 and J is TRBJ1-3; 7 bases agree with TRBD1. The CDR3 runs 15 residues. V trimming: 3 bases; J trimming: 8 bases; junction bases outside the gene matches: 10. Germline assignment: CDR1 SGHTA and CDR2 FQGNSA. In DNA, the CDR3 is TGTGCCAGCAGCTTGGGCGACAGGGTCTTGGACACCATATATTTT. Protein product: CASSLGDRVLDTIYF.

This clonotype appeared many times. DNA for the CDR3: TGTGCCACCAGCAGGGACAGGGGGTCAACCGGGGAGCTGTTTTTT. Its protein is CATSRDRGSTGELFF. The chain has TRBV15 and TRBJ2-2; 10 bases align to TRBD1. Germline CDR1 is LNHNV and CDR2 is YYDKDF (reference sequence). After removal of 3 bases from V and 5 bases from J, the junction contained 3 bases not matched to a gene. The CDR3 is 15 residues long.

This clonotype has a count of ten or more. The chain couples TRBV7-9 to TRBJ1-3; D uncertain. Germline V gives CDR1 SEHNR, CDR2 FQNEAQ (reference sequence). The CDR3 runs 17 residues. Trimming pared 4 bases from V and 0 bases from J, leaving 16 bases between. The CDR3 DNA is TGTGCCAGCAGCTCATCCCGAGGGAGGCCCTCTGGAAACACCATATATTTT. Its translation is CASSSSRGRPSGNTIYF. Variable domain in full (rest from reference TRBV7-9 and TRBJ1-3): DTGVSQNPRHKITKRGQNVTFRCDPISEHNRLYWYRQTLGQGPEFLTYFQNEAQLEKSRLLSDRFSAERPKGSFSTLEIQRTEQGDSAMYLCASSSSRGRPSGNTIYFGEGSWLTVV.

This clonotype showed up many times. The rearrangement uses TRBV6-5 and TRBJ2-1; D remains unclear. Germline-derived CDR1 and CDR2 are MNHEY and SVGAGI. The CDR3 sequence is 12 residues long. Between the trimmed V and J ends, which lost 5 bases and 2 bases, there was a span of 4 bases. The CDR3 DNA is TGTGCCAGCAGTCGAACCTACAATGAGCAGTTCTTC. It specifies CASSRTYNEQFF.

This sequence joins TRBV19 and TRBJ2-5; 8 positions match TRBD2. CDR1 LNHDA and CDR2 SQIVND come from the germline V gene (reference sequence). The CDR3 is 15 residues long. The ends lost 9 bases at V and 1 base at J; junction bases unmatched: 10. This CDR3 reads CASQAGTRGQETQYF. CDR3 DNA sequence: TGTGCCAGCCAAGCGGGGACTAGGGGCCAAGAGACCCAGTACTTC.

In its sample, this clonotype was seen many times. In nucleotides, the CDR3 is TGCAGTGCTAGAGATCGTAGCGGCACAGATACGCAGTATTTT. Protein: CSARDRSGTDTQYF. This chain joins TRBV20-1 and TRBJ2-3; possibly TRBD2 for D (5 bases). Trimming pared 0 bases from V and 1 base from J, leaving 8 bases between. This CDR3 spans 14 amino acids. CDR1 is DFQATT, CDR2 SNEGSKA, per germline (reference sequence).

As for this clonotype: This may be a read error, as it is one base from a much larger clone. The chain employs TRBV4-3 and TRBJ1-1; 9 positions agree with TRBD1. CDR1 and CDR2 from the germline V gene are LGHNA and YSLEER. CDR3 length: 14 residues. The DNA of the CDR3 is TGCGCCAGCAGCACCACAGGGGGCTACACTGGAGCTTTCTTT. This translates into CASSTTGGYTGAFF.

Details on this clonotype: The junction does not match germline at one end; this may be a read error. This chain's CDR3 is CVSTRGLSSYNEQFF. For the CDR3, the DNA is TGTGTCAGCACCCGGGGGCTCAGCTCCTACAATGAGCAGTTCTTC. The chain couples TRBV28 to TRBJ2-1; perhaps D is TRBD1 or TRBD2 (6 bases each). The length of the CDR3 is 15 residues. Germline values: CDR1 MDHEN, CDR2 SYDVKM.